This section outlines one TCR beta chain sequence together with its context. The record originates from a study of control samples from healthy donors and cancer patients. Sequencing was performed with immunoSEQ multiplex PCR; in TCRdb, only in-frame clones are kept and a portion is missing. The sample yields about 50,000 clones, roughly 92% seen once. V was pared by 1 base and J by 6 bases, with 10 bases between. The CDR3 totals 13 residues. The germline V gene encodes CDR1 GTSNPN and CDR2 SVGIG (reference sequence). This sequence originates from a man younger than 40 with colorectal cancer. The specimen was PBMCs. The rearrangement uses TRBV30 and TRBJ1-3; a weak D match, TRBD1 (5 bases). This CDR3 is CAWSEGMENTIYF. The CDR3 DNA is TGTGCCTGGAGTGAGGGGATGGAAAACACCATATATTTT.